These 19 T cell receptor beta chains were sequenced from one sample in a study of CD4 and CD8 cells across lung adenocarcinoma regions. TCRdb re-analysed the PCR reads in MiXCR, keeping a single row per CDR3 protein. The sample contains about 16,000 distinct CDR3 sequences, around 53% of which appear only once. The specimen was CD8+ T cells from the center of a lung tumor. The receptors derive from a female donor with lung adenocarcinoma. The CD4 and CD8 labels of this study may be unreliable.

The chain employs TRBV6-1 and TRBJ2-4; the D call may be TRBD1 or TRBD2 (5 bases each). CDR3 length equals 16 residues. V dropped 5 bases and J dropped 10 bases, with 24 bases sitting between them. From germline, CDR1 is MNHNS and CDR2 SASEGT. As DNA, the CDR3 is TGTGCCAGCAGTCCTACGGGGCTGCGAGCCAAAGATATTCAGTACTTC. Translated: CASSPTGLRAKDIQYF.

This clonotype counts as medium-sized. The chain combines TRBV6-1 with TRBJ1-4, with D unclear. The CDR3 contains 11 residues. V was pared by 3 bases and J by 11 bases, with 7 bases between. Germline CDR1 MNHNS, CDR2 SASEGT. This CDR3 is CASSEPWKLFF. For the CDR3, the DNA is TGTGCCAGCAGTGAGCCGTGGAAACTGTTTTTT.

The chain uses TRBV6-1 and TRBJ2-5, with D unclear. Trimming shortened V by 1 base and J by 5 bases, and 11 bases separated the two germline ends. This CDR3 is built from 14 residues. Per germline, CDR1 MNHNS and CDR2 SASEGT. This CDR3 reads CASSEGSNGETQYF. Here the CDR3 DNA reads TGTGCCAGCAGTGAAGGGTCTAATGGGGAGACCCAGTACTTC.

The chain links TRBV4-1 to TRBJ2-3; 9 bases align to TRBD1. The J call may be faulty, since TRBJ2-1 better matches the DNA end. The CDR3 totals 16 residues. Germline CDR1 and CDR2: MGHRA and YSYEKL. CDR3 nucleotide sequence: TGCGCCAGCAGCCAAGTCAGATGGACAGGGGTCAATGAGCAGTTCTTC. It is translated as CASSQVRWTGVNEQFF.

On this clonotype itself: At one of its ends the junction is not consistent with the germline gene, which may arise from a read error. V usage is TRBV10-3 and J usage is TRBJ2-4; D tentatively fits TRBD1 or TRBD2 (5 bases each). The CDR3 totals 14 residues. Germline loops: CDR1 ENHRY, CDR2 SYGVKD. Written as DNA, the CDR3 is TGTGGCGTCACGGGGCTGTGGGCCAAAAACACTCAGTACTTC. Its translation is CGVTGLWAKNTQYF.

J is TRBJ1-6 and V is TRBV6-1, with D unresolved. V was clipped by 6 bases and J by 0 bases, with 12 bases between them. The germline V gene encodes CDR1 MNHNS and CDR2 SASEGT. This CDR3 comprises 16 residues. The CDR3 protein is CASSTDASSYNSPLHF. DNA for the CDR3: TGTGCCAGCAGCACGGACGCAAGCTCCTATAATTCACCCCTCCACTTT.

Notes on this clonotype: Germline and junction disagree at one end, which may indicate a read error. V gene TRBV6-4 combines with J gene TRBJ2-3; no firm D call. Germline assignment: CDR1 MRHNA and CDR2 SNTAGT. The CDR3 is 14 residues long. This CDR3 is CASRELFGKDMQYF. CDR3 DNA sequence: TGTGCCAGCAGGGAGCTCTTTGGCAAAGATATGCAGTATTTC.

This clonotype is medium-sized by share. This chain connects TRBV6-1 to TRBJ1-2, with D possibly matching TRBD1 (5 bases). V lost 6 bases and J lost 7, with 21 bases in between. The CDR3 runs 15 residues. Germline lookup yields CDR1 MNHNS and CDR2 SASEGT. This CDR3 is CASRDLVEGRGGYTF. The CDR3 DNA reads as TGTGCCAGCAGGGACCTTGTAGAGGGGCGAGGTGGCTACACCTTC.

The CDR3 DNA reads TGTGCCAGCAGGGGGGGGGGGTTCAAAAATACGCAGTACTTC. Translating gives CASRGGGFKNTQYF. V and J are TRBV27 and TRBJ2-4; 7 positions match TRBD2. Germline loops: CDR1 MNHEY, CDR2 SMNVEV (reference sequence). This CDR3 comprises 14 residues. The junction had 15 bases not matched to a gene; V was cut back by 6 bases and J by 13 bases.

This clonotype was seen ten or more times. This chain joins TRBV27 and TRBJ1-4; 8 positions agree with TRBD1. The J segment lost 8 bases and the V segment lost 6 bases, leaving 8 bases of the junction unmatched. This CDR3 has 14 amino acids. The germline CDR1 and CDR2 sequences are MNHEY and SMNVEV (reference sequence). The CDR3 loop reads CASSQNRGGEKLFF. The CDR3 bases are TGTGCCAGCAGCCAAAACAGGGGGGGCGAAAAACTGTTTTTT.

This clonotype was detected once. A junction boundary mismatches the germline segment, possibly from a read error. The CDR3 DNA reads as TGTGCCAGCAGTCGACGACCAGGGGGGGCATTCAAAAATACGCAGTACTTT. It translates to CASSRRPGGAFKNTQYF. This chain connects TRBV6-1 to TRBJ2-3; TRBD1 or TRBD2 may be the D gene (7 bases each). The V gene's germline CDR1 is MNHNS and CDR2 SASEGT. The CDR3 contains 17 residues.

Details on this clonotype: At one of its ends the junction is not consistent with the germline gene, which may arise from a read error. This chain joins TRBV7-6 and TRBJ2-5; D is ambiguous. Germline assignment: CDR1 SGHVS and CDR2 FNYEAQ. This CDR3 spans 14 amino acids. In nucleotides, the CDR3 is TGTGCGGGCAGCGTGGCCCGGAACCCAGAGACCCAGTATTTC. It translates to CAGSVARNPETQYF.

This clonotype was recorded many times. The CDR3 nucleotides read TGCGCCAGCAGCGGGGGGACATCGCCCTATGGCTACACCTTC. Residues: CASSGGTSPYGYTF. The rearrangement joins TRBV5-1 to TRBJ1-2; the D gene is possibly TRBD1 (6 bases). Germline loops: CDR1 SGHRS, CDR2 YFSETQ. The CDR3 runs to 14 residues. The germline V and J ends were trimmed by 4 bases and 4 bases, with 14 bases remaining between them.

The J gene is TRBJ2-2, the V gene TRBV6-5; possible D gene TRBD2, 5 bases. The J call may not be correct, given that the DNA end is closer to TRBJ2-3. This CDR3 comprises 13 residues. Germline V CDR1 and CDR2: MNHEY, SVGAGI. The DNA for the CDR3 is TGTGCCAGCAGTTACTCAGGGATCGGGGCGCAGTATTTT. Translated, it gives CASSYSGIGAQYF.

This clonotype was seen repeatedly, ten times or more. V and J are TRBV6-1 and TRBJ1-2; 9 nucleotides align to TRBD1. The CDR3 has 15 residues. CDR1 is MNHNS and CDR2 is SASEGT in the germline V gene. Trimming took 3 bases from V and 3 from J; bases not matched to a gene: 5. This chain's CDR3 is CASSEVTGGHYGYTF. DNA for the CDR3: TGTGCCAGCAGTGAGGTTACAGGGGGCCACTATGGCTACACCTTC.

This clonotype is a singleton in its sample. V usage is TRBV10-2 and J usage is TRBJ2-3; D gene uncertain. The J call could be wrong; TRBJ2-1 is a better fit for the DNA end. This CDR3 is built from 14 residues. The germline V gene has CDR1 WSHSY and CDR2 SAAADI. Here the CDR3 DNA reads TGCGCCAGCAGTGAGAGTGGGTACCAAGAGACCCAGTTCTTC. It specifies CASSESGYQETQFF.

This clonotype was counted many times. The J gene is TRBJ1-2, the V gene TRBV7-2; TRBD1 aligns across 8 bases. This CDR3 has 14 residues. Germline CDR1 and CDR2: SGHTA and FQGNSA. The V gene end was trimmed by 3 bases and the J gene end by 4 bases; junction bases not matched to a gene: 4. CDR3 DNA: TGTGCCAGCAGCTTCGGACAGGGTACCTATGGCTACACCTTC. It translates to CASSFGQGTYGYTF.

This clonotype was counted between two and nine times. The CDR3 bases are TGTGCCAGCAGTTGGGGCCAAAACACCGGGGCGCAGTATTTT. The encoded protein is CASSWGQNTGAQYF. V gene TRBV6-5 combines with J gene TRBJ2-2; perhaps D is TRBD1 or TRBD2 (5 bases each). The DNA end is a closer match to TRBJ2-3, so the J assignment may be wrong. The CDR3 runs 14 residues. Germline V gene lookup returns CDR1 MNHEY and CDR2 SVGAGI.

The genes are TRBV6-1 and TRBJ2-4; 7 nucleotides line up with TRBD2. This CDR3 region has 15 residues. CDR1 MNHNS and CDR2 SASEGT come from the germline V gene. Unmatched junction bases numbered 20, after V lost 8 bases and J lost 13 bases. CDR3 bases: TGTGCCAGCGGGTCGGGGATGAGCGGGGAAAATACGCAGTACTTC. It translates to CASGSGMSGENTQYF.